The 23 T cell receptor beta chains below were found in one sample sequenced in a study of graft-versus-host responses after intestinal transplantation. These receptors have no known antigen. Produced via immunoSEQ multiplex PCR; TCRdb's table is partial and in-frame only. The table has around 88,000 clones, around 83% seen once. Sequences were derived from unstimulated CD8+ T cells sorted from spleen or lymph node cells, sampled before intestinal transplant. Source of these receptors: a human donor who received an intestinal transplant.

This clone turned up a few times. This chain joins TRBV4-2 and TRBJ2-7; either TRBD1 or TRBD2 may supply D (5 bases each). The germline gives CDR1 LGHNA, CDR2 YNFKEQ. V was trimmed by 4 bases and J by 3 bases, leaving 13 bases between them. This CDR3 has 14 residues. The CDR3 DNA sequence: TGTGCCAGCAGCCCCCCAGAGGGGCTCTACGAGCAGTACTTC. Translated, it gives CASSPPEGLYEQYF.

CDR3 sequence reads: CASSLGGAMDYGYTF. The DNA of the CDR3 is TGTGCCAGCAGTCTCGGGGGCGCGATGGACTATGGCTACACCTTC. This chain links TRBV27 with TRBJ1-2; tentative D call: TRBD1 (6 bases). The V gene's germline CDR1 is MNHEY and CDR2 SMNVEV (reference sequence). Trimming left V 5 bases short and J 3 bases short, with 16 bases between. The CDR3 extends over 15 amino acids.

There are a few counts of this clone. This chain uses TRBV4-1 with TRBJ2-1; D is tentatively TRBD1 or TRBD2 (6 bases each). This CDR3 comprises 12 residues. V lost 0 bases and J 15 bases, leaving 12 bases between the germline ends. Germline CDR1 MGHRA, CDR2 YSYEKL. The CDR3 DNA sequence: TGCGCCAGCAGCCAAGAAGGGGGGCGACCGTTCTTC. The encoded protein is CASSQEGGRPFF.

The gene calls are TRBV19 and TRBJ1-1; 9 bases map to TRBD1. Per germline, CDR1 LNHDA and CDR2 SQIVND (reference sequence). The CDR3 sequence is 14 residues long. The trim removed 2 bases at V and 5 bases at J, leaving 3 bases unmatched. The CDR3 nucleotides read TGTGCCAGTAGTATATGGGACAGGGATACTGAAGCTTTCTTT. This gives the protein CASSIWDRDTEAFF.

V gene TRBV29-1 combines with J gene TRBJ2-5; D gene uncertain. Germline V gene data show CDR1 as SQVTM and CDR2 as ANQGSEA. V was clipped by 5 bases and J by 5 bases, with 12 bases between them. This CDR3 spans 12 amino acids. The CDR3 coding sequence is TGCAGCGTTTACACTATCGTGGAGACCCAGTACTTC. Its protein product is CSVYTIVETQYF.

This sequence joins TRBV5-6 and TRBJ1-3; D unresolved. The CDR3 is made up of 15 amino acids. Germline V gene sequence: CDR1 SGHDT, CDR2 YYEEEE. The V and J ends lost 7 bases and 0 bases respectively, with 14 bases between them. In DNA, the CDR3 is TGTGCCAGCGCTGGGAATTTGGTCTCTGGAAACACCATATATTTT. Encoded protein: CASAGNLVSGNTIYF.

In DNA form, the CDR3 reads TGTGCCAGCAGCTTCTACCGCGAACCCCCCATATATTTT. It is translated as CASSFYREPPIYF. The J gene is TRBJ1-3, the V gene TRBV7-9, with D unclear. The germline V gene encodes CDR1 SEHNR and CDR2 FQNEAQ (reference sequence). Trimming stripped 3 bases from V and 11 bases from J, with 14 bases between. CDR3 length: 13 amino acids.

CDR3 region: CASSYSAADTQYF. The CDR3 DNA is TGTGCCAGCAGTTACTCTGCAGCAGATACGCAGTATTTT. The chain uses TRBV6-5 and TRBJ2-3; no definite D call. The CDR3 spans 13 residues. V was pared by 0 bases and J by 4 bases, with 5 bases between. In germline, CDR1 is MNHEY, CDR2 SVGAGI.

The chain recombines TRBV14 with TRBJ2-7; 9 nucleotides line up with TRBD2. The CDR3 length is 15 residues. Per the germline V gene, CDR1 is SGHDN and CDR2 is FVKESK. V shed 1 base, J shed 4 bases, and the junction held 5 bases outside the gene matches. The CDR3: CASSQALAGRYEQYF. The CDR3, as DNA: TGTGCCAGCAGCCAAGCTCTAGCGGGGAGGTACGAGCAGTACTTC.

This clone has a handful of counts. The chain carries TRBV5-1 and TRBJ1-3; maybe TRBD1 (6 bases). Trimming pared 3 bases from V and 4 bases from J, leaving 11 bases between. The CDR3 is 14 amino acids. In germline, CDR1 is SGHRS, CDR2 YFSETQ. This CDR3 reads CASSSRGTGNTIYF. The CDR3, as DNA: TGCGCCAGCAGCTCTAGGGGGACGGGAAACACCATATATTTT.

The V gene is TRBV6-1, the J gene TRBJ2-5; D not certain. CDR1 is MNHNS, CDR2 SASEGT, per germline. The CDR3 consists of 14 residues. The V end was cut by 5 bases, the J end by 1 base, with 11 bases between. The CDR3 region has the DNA TGTGCCAGCAGTCATCAAGGACGCCAAGAGACCCAGTACTTC. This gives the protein CASSHQGRQETQYF.

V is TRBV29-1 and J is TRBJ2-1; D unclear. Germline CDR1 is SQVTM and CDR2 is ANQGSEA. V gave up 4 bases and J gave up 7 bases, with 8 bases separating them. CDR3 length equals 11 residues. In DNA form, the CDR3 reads TGCAGCGTTGCAAACGGGAATGAGCAGTTCTTC. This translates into CSVANGNEQFF.

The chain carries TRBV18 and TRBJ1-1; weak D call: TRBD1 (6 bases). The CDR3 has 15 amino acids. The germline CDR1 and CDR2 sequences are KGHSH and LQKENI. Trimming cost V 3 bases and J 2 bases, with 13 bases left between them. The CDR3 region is CASSPWDKVNTEAFF. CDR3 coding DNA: TGTGCCAGCTCACCCTGGGACAAAGTTAACACTGAAGCTTTCTTT.

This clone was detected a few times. The CDR3 loop is CASSLWSGAGANVLTF. As DNA, the CDR3 is TGTGCCAGCAGTTTATGGTCAGGGGCTGGGGCCAACGTCCTGACTTTC. This chain links TRBV27 with TRBJ2-6; D is possibly TRBD1 (6 bases). CDR1 is MNHEY, CDR2 SMNVEV, per germline (reference sequence). The CDR3 is 16 amino acids. V lost 1 base, J lost 2 bases, and 9 bases lay in between. Variable domain in full (rest from reference TRBV27 and TRBJ2-6): EAQVTQNPRYLITVTGKKLTVTCSQNMNHEYMSWYRQDPGLGLRQIYYSMNVEVTDKGDVPEGYKVSRKEKRNFPLILESPSPNQTSLYFCASSLWSGAGANVLTFGAGSRLTVL.

For the CDR3, the DNA is TGTGCCAGCAGTATCCCCCCCTACGAGCAGTACTTC. It specifies CASSIPPYEQYF. The chain carries TRBV4-2 and TRBJ2-7; D gene uncertain. Per the germline V gene, CDR1 is LGHNA and CDR2 is YNFKEQ. Trimming took 6 bases from V and 2 from J, leaving 8 bases between them. This CDR3 region has 12 residues.

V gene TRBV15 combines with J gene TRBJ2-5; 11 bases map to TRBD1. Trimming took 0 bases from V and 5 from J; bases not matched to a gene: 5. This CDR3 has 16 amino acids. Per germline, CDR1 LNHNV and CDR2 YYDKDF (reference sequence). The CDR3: CATSRDLGQGGETQYF. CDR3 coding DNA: TGTGCCACCAGCAGAGATCTGGGACAGGGGGGGGAGACCCAGTACTTC. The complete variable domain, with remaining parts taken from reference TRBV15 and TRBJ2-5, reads DAMVIQNPRYQVTQFGKPVTLSCSQTLNHNVMYWYQQKSSQAPKLLFHYYDKDFNNEADTPDNFQSRRPNTSFCFLDIRSPGLGDTAMYLCATSRDLGQGGETQYFGPGTRLLVL.

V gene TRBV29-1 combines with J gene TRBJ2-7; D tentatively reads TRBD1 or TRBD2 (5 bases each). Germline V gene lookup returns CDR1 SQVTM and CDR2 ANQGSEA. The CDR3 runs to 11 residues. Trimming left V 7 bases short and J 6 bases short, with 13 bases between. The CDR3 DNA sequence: TGCAGCGGAACCAATGGGGGCGAGCAGTACTTC. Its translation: CSGTNGGEQYF.

CDR3 sequence (DNA): TGCGCCAGCAGTTTAAGCCTAGCGGGAGCCAATGAGCAGTTCTTC. Translating it yields CASSLSLAGANEQFF. V gene TRBV4-1 combines with J gene TRBJ2-1; TRBD2 matches at 10 bases. The CDR3 runs to 15 residues. J gave up 6 bases and V 6 bases, and 8 bases lay outside the gene matches. From germline, CDR1 is MGHRA and CDR2 YSYEKL.

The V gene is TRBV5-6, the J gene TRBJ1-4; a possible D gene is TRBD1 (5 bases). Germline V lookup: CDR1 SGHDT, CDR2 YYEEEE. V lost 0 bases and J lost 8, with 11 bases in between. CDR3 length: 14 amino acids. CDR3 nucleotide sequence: TGTGCCAGCAGCTTGGGACAGTTTGAAGAAAAACTGTTTTTT. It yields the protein CASSLGQFEEKLFF.

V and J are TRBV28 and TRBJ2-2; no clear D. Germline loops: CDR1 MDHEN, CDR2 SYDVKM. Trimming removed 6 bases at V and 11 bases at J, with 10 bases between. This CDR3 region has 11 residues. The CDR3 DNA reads TGTGCCAGCAGCCAAAGATTCGAGCTGTTTTTT. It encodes CASSQRFELFF.

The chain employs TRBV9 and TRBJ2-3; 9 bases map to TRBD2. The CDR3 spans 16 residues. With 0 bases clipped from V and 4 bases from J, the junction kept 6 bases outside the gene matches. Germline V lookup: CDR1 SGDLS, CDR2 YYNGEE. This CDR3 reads CASSVVGSGSSDTQYF. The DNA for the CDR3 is TGTGCCAGCAGCGTAGTTGGTAGCGGGAGTTCAGATACGCAGTATTTT.

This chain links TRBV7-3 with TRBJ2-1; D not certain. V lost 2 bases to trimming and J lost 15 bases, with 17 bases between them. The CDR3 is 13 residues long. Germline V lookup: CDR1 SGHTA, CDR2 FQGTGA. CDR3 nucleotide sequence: TGTGCCAGCAGCTTAGGCTTGGAGACACGTATGTTCTTC. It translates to CASSLGLETRMFF.

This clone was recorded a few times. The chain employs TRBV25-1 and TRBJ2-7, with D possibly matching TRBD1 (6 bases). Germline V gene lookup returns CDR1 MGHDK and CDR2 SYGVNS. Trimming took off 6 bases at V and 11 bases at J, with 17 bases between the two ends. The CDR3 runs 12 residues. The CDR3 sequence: CASSEATGTEYF. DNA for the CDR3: TGTGCCAGCAGCGAAGCTACAGGGACGGAGTACTTC.